This T cell receptor beta chain was identified during a study of CD8 T cells in ankylosing spondylitis. With regard to this clonotype: The antigen remains undetermined.

TCRdb reanalysed the 5' RACE reads using MiXCR and keeps one entry per CDR3 protein. The data hold about 500,000 distinct CDR3 sequences, with roughly 13% observed a single time. CDR1 SGHVS and CDR2 FNYEAQ come from the germline V gene. CDR3 size: 13 residues. V was cut by 2 bases and J by 8 bases, with 10 bases left in between. Points from the study as a whole: The study identified a TCR beta motif of several highly homologous variants that appeared characteristic of ankylosing spondylitis blood. Disease-linked clones reportedly concentrated significantly in matched ankylosing spondylitis synovial fluid.

The chain combines TRBV7-6 with TRBJ2-1, with D possibly being TRBD1 (6 bases). The TCR was taken from a male donor with ankylosing spondylitis. Material: blood, either unsorted or a sorted T cell fraction (not recorded which). CDR3 sequence: CASSLNREYEQFF. DNA for the CDR3: TGTGCCAGCAGCTTAAACAGGGAGTATGAGCAGTTCTTC.